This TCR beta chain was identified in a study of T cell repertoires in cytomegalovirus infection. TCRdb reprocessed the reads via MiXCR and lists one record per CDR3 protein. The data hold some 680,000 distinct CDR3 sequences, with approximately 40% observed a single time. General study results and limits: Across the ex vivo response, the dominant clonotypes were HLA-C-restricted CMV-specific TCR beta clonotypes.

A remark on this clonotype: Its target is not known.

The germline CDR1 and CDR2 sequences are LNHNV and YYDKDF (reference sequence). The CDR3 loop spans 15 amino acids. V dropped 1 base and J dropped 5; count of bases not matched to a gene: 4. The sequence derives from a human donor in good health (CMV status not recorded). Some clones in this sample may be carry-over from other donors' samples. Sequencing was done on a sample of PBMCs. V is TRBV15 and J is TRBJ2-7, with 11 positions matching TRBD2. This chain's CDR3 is CATSRVLAGVHEQYF. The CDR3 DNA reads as TGTGCCACCAGCAGAGTACTAGCGGGAGTCCACGAGCAGTACTTC.